This T cell receptor (beta chain) was found in a study of OX40 agonist ivuxolimab in advanced cancers. Study-wide background: Patients' therapy was ivuxolimab, an antibody that acts as an agonist of OX40 (CD134). Patients with hepatocellular carcinoma, melanoma, renal cell or head and neck cancer made up the dose-escalation patients.

Produced via immunoSEQ multiplex PCR; TCRdb's table is partial and in-frame only. The repertoire has approximately 61,000 clones, more than 85% of them found once; the top ten carry under 20%. Study observations and caveats: In CD8+ T cells, expanded clones were on average more numerous than in CD4+.

V was shortened by 8 bases and J by 7 bases, with 15 bases between the two germline ends. The germline V gene has CDR1 MNHGY and CDR2 SAAAGT. This CDR3 comprises 12 residues. Points on this clone: Its matching antigen is unknown.

The TCR sequence derives from an adult with an advanced solid tumor such as melanoma, head and neck, liver or kidney cancer. The chain links TRBV6-8 to TRBJ2-7, with a tentative D call TRBD2 (7 bases). Sequenced material: CD4+ or CD8+ T cells sorted from blood, taken in a trial of the OX40 agonist ivuxolimab. CDR3 bases: TGTGCCAGCGAGGGGGGGGCTAAGGAGCAGTACTTC. Translating gives CASEGGAKEQYF.